This TCR beta chain emerged from a study of neurological immune-mediated disorders. TCRdb reprocessed the 5' RACE reads with MiXCR, giving one entry per CDR3 protein. The table includes roughly 74,000 distinct CDR3 sequences, around 5.2% detected once. This clonotype came up many times. Losses at the gene ends were 4 bases for V and 4 bases for J; bases not matched to a gene: 8. CDR3 size: 15 residues. CDR1 is SGHRS and CDR2 is YFSETQ in the germline V gene. Sequenced input: PBMCs. The rearrangement uses TRBV5-1 and TRBJ1-3, with 7 bases that match TRBD1. This TCR came from a man between 18 and 29 years old with multiple sclerosis. Written as DNA, the CDR3 is TGCGCCAGCAGCCTCGCCGGGACAGAAGGAAACACCATATATTTT. Encoded protein: CASSLAGTEGNTIYF.